This T cell receptor (beta chain) emerged from a study of blood T cell repertoires in COVID-19. Study-level background: The United States, Italy and Spain provided the acute and convalescent COVID-19 samples.

CDR1 and CDR2 from the germline V gene are SGHDT and YYEEEE. V lost 2 bases to trimming and J lost 7 bases; unmatched junction nucleotides: 5. The CDR3 totals 13 residues. The data were produced by immunoSEQ multiplex PCR, yet TCRdb's version contains in-frame clones alone and is incomplete. The profile shows 60,000 or so clones, roughly 79% of them singletons. The chain carries TRBV5-6 and TRBJ1-2; TRBD1 matches at 7 bases. Material for sequencing was peripheral blood. The source of this sequence is a human donor in a cohort sampled during active COVID-19. As DNA, the CDR3 is TGTGCCAGCAGCTTCTATAGACAGGGTGGCTACACCTTC. Its protein is CASSFYRQGGYTF.